This T cell receptor (beta chain) was sequenced during a study of blood T cell repertoires in COVID-19. Across the whole study: Collection of acute and convalescent COVID-19 samples took place in the United States, Italy and Spain.

The repertoire was sequenced with immunoSEQ multiplex PCR; TCRdb's copy has only in-frame clones and lacks some. This sample has about 260,000 clones, with 85% to 90% found just once. The V gene end was trimmed by 5 bases and the J gene end by 5 bases; junction bases not matched to a gene: 3. Per the germline V gene, CDR1 is MGHDK and CDR2 is SYGVNS. This CDR3 is built from 13 residues. The receptor was derived from a man aged 45 to 65 who had been exposed to COVID-19. Material for sequencing was PBMCs or T cells enriched from blood (not recorded which). This sequence joins TRBV25-1 and TRBJ2-5; 9 positions agree with TRBD1. The CDR3 loop reads CASSTGGAETQYF. Here the CDR3 DNA reads TGTGCCAGCAGTACAGGGGGCGCGGAGACCCAGTACTTC.